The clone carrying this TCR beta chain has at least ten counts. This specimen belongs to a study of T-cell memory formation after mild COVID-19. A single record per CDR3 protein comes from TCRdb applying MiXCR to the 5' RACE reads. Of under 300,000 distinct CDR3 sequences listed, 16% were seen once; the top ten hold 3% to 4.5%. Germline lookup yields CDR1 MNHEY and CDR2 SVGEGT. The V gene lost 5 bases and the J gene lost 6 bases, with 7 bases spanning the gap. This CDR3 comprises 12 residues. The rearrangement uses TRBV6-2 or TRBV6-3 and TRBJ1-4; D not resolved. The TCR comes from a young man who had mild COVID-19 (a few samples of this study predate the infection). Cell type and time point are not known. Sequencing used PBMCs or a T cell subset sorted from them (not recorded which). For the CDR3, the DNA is TGTGCCAGCAGTCCCGCGGATGAAAAACTGTTTTTT. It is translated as CASSPADEKLFF.